This T cell receptor beta chain was documented in a study of blood T cell repertoires in COVID-19. Study overall: COVID-19 samples, acute and convalescent, were from the United States, Italy and Spain.

Sequencing was performed with immunoSEQ multiplex PCR; in TCRdb, only in-frame clones are kept and a portion is missing. The sample records 70,000 to 80,000 clones, 65% to 90% being singletons. This clone was recorded once. Per germline, CDR1 LGHDT and CDR2 YNNKEL (reference sequence). Germline trimming cut 0 bases from V and 2 bases from J; bases unmatched to any gene: 6. The CDR3 length is 18 residues. Material: peripheral blood. This TCR was sampled from a man aged 80 or over with acute or convalescent COVID-19. The chain carries TRBV3-1 (or the pseudogene TRBV3-2) and TRBJ2-7; 14 nucleotides agree with TRBD2. CDR3 nucleotides: TGTGCCAGCAGCCAAGAGAGGTTGGGACTAGCGGGGGCCTACGAGCAGTACTTC. Residues: CASSQERLGLAGAYEQYF.